This TCR beta chain is drawn from a study of CXCR3-negative and CXCR3-positive naive CD8 T cells. The method, 5' RACE with UMI labels, was used to prepare the TRB cDNA libraries. One entry per CDR3 protein, without DNA, is what TCRdb gives after re-calling the 5' RACE reads. The sample spans over 100,000 distinct CDR3 sequences; the ten largest clones claim about 0.48%. The CDR3 length is 15 residues. CDR1 and CDR2 (germline): SGHAT, FQNNGV. This sequence joins TRBV11-2 and TRBJ2-1; absent DNA, TCRdb's TRBD2 call cannot be checked. This TCR came from a human donor in good health. Some clones in this sample may be carry-over from other donors' samples. Sequenced material: naive CXCR3- CD8+ T cells from blood. Subset specified: CD45RO-CCR7+CD27+CD95- naive CD8+ T cells lacking CXCR3 (TNR3-). CDR3 in amino acids: CASSFSSGRLHEQFF.